This T cell receptor (beta chain) was identified during a study of blood T cell repertoires in COVID-19. Background on the study: The study drew acute and convalescent COVID-19 samples from the United States, Italy and Spain. PBMCs, B-cell-depleted T cells, or T cells were the source of the cDNA or gDNA that made up the material.

The CDR3 length is 19 residues. Between the trimmed V and J ends, which lost 0 bases and 4 bases, there was a span of 19 bases. Germline assignment: CDR1 LGHNA and CDR2 YNFKEQ. Original analysis: Amplification of reference gene primers was used by the study to estimate nucleated cell counts. Assay: immunoSEQ multiplex PCR; the TCRdb copy retains only in-frame clones and omits some. V, J and clone size are taken as reported in that table, and D and trimming were inferred from the DNA itself. The sample includes about 80,000 clones, around four fifths of them seen just once. The sequence derives from a human donor in a cohort sampled during active COVID-19. This chain joins TRBV4-2 and TRBJ2-6; D is perhaps TRBD2 (6 bases). Sequenced: peripheral blood. The CDR3 coding sequence is TGTGCCAGCAGCCAAGATCCGGGGACTGGATCTCAAGGGGCCAACGTCCTGACTTTC. This gives the protein CASSQDPGTGSQGANVLTF.